A selection of T cell receptor beta chains follows, all from one sample in a study of T cells in Graves' hyperthyroidism and ophthalmopathy. TCRdb independently ran MiXCR on the multiplex PCR reads; one entry per CDR3 protein. The sample lists 500,000 to 650,000 distinct CDR3 sequences, 17% seen once, with about 16% in the top ten. Sequencing input: blood. These receptor sequences come from a woman between 18 and 29 years old with Graves' ophthalmopathy. CDR3s include the opening cysteine and the closing phenylalanine or tryptophan. A D gene is named only where the DNA matches it firmly. Clone size, where shown, is once, few, many, or a class for clones that have expanded.

14 TRBJ2-5 many - TRBV27 TGTGCCAGCAGTTTAAGGGGAAAGTGGGAGACCCAGTACTTC CASSLRGKWETQYF
12 TRBJ1-2 few - TRBV4-2 TGTGCCAGCAGCGCGGTTAGGGGCGGCTACACCTTC CASSAVRGGYTF
13 TRBJ1-5 few - TRBV6-1 TGTGCCAGCAGTGACCATGTTGGTCAGCCCCAGCATTTT CASSDHVGQPQHF
13 TRBJ2-3 - - TRBV6-1 TGTGCCAGCAGTCCGGACGAATTAGATACGCAGTATTTT CASSPDELDTQYF
16 TRBJ1-5 - TRBD1 TRBV6-1 TGTGCCAGCAGTGGTCCCGGGACAGGGATCGGTCAGCCCCAGCATTTT CASSGPGTGIGQPQHF
14 TRBJ1-2 - TRBD1 TRBV27 TGTGCCAGCAGTCCAGGACAGGGGGTAGGAGGCTACACCTTC CASSPGQGVGGYTF
21 TRBJ2-1 - TRBD2 TRBV20-1 TGCAGTGCTAGAGGCGATTTTATAGCGGGAGGACTGTATTTCTCCTACAATGAGCAGTTCTTC CSARGDFIAGGLYFSYNEQFF
14 TRBJ2-3 many - TRBV28 TGTGCCAGCGCTGGGGGAGGTCGGGAGGATACGCAGTATTTT CASAGGGREDTQYF
13 TRBJ1-1 many - TRBV6-1 TGTGCCAGCAGTCGCAGAGAAAACACTGAAGCTTTCTTT CASSRRENTEAFF
16 TRBJ1-3 many - TRBV6-1 TGTGCCAGCAGTACCCCGGGACTAATAGGTGGAAACACCATATATTTT CASSTPGLIGGNTIYF
14 TRBJ2-2 many - TRBV6-1 TGTGCCAGCTCTCAGGGAGGGAACACCGGGGAGCTGTTTTTT CASSQGGNTGELFF
14 TRBJ2-6 - - TRBV6-1 TGTGCCACCGAAAACCCCTCTGGGGCCAACGTCCTGACTTTC CATENPSGANVLTF
13 TRBJ2-1 - - TRBV7-2 TGTGCCAGCGGCTTAGAGAACTTCTATGAGCAGTTCTTC CASGLENFYEQFF
15 TRBJ2-3 - - TRBV28 TGTGCCACCCAAGGGTGGCGGGAAAGCACAGATACGCAGTATTTT CATQGWRESTDTQYF
18 TRBJ1-4 - - TRBV7-6 TGTGCCAGCAGCTTACACCGAGCCGATTTCGGGAGTAATGAAAAACTGTTTTTT CASSLHRADFGSNEKLFF
15 TRBJ1-2 - - TRBV5-6 TGCGCCAGCAGCCTACGCCGGGACGGGGACTATGGCTACACCTTC CASSLRRDGDYGYTF
15 TRBJ2-7 few - TRBV7-9 TGTGCCAGCAGCAGGGGGGGACAAAGCTCCTACGAGCAGTACTTC CASSRGGQSSYEQYF
13 TRBJ1-5 - - TRBV27 TGTGCCAGTAGCCCGGGACAAGGACAGCCCCAGCATTTT CASSPGQGQPQHF
15 TRBJ2-1 many TRBD2 TRBV3-1 TGTGCCAGCAGCCAAGAAACTAGCGGGAGGAATGAGCAGTTCTTC CASSQETSGRNEQFF
14 TRBJ1-3 few - TRBV7-8 TGTGCCAGCAGCTTAGCCGGGAACGCAAACACCATATATTTT CASSLAGNANTIYF
15 TRBJ2-7 - TRBD1 TRBV28 TGTGCCAGCAGTGGCCCCTACAGGGGAATTTACGAGCAGTACTTC CASSGPYRGIYEQYF
14 TRBJ1-1 - - TRBV27 TGTGCCAGCAGCCCGTTCCCCCGGGGAACTGAAGCTTTCTTT CASSPFPRGTEAFF
17 TRBJ1-1 many - TRBV6-2/TRBV6-3 TGTGCCAGCAGTTACACTCCCTGGGGAGTCATGAACACTGAAGCTTTCTTT CASSYTPWGVMNTEAFF
15 TRBJ2-1 - TRBD2 TRBV19 TGTGCCAGTAGTAACGGGAGGGCCTATTTGAATGAGCAGTTCTTC CASSNGRAYLNEQFF
13 TRBJ2-7 few TRBD1 TRBV20-1 TGCAGTGCTAGGGACAGGGCCTCCTACGAGCAGTACTTC CSARDRASYEQYF
13 TRBJ2-5 few - TRBV20-1 TGCAGTGCTAGTGTGGCTGGAGGGGAGACCCAGTACTTC CSASVAGGETQYF
14 TRBJ2-7 many TRBD2 TRBV12-3/TRBV12-4 TGTGCCAGCAGCCCTAGCGGGAGTGGTTACGAGCAGTACTTC CASSPSGSGYEQYF
14 TRBJ2-5 - - TRBV6-1 TGTGCCAGCAGTGAAGGACCGGGGCAAGAGACCCAGTACTTC CASSEGPGQETQYF
13 TRBJ2-3 many - TRBV28 TGTGCCAGCAGTCCGGCGGACAGCCCTACGCAGTATTTT CASSPADSPTQYF
17 TRBJ2-2 few TRBD2 TRBV27 TGTGCCAGCCGTTGGGGCGTAGCGGGACTGAACACCGGGGAGCTGTTTTTT CASRWGVAGLNTGELFF
16 TRBJ2-3 many - TRBV2 TGTGCCAGCAGTAGGGACGGAGGGACAAGCACAGATACGCAGTATTTT CASSRDGGTSTDTQYF
14 TRBJ1-1 - - TRBV28 TGTGCCAGCACCACTACTCGGGAGTGGTCTGAAGCTTTCTTT CASTTTREWSEAFF
13 TRBJ2-5 many - TRBV28 TGTGCCAGCAGTTGGAGCTACCAAAAGACCCAGTACTTC CASSWSYQKTQYF
16 TRBJ1-1 many - TRBV4-2 TGTGCCAGCAGCCAAGATCCTCAGGGCGACGGCACTGAAGCTTTCTTT CASSQDPQGDGTEAFF
16 TRBJ2-2 many - TRBV2 TGTGCCAGCAGTGGGACCAGGGGAAGAGGCACCGGGGAGCTGTTTTTT CASSGTRGRGTGELFF
16 TRBJ2-7 many TRBD1 TRBV6-1 TGTGCCAGCAGTTCCAGACAGGGAAATTTCCTTTACGAGCAGTACTTC CASSSRQGNFLYEQYF
14 TRBJ2-2 - - TRBV4-2 TGTGCCAGCAGCCGGGACTTTAACACCGGGGAGCTGTTTTTT CASSRDFNTGELFF
15 TRBJ2-7 many - TRBV11-1 TGTGCCAGCAGCTTAATCCAGGGATACACCTACGAGCAGTACTTC CASSLIQGYTYEQYF
15 TRBJ2-1 many TRBD2 TRBV12-3/TRBV12-4 TGTGCCAGCAGCCCTCCGGGACTAGCCTACAATGAGCAGTTCTTC CASSPPGLAYNEQFF
17 TRBJ2-3 - TRBD2 TRBV13 TGTGCCAGCAGCCCAAAAGCGGGGGGGGCCGAGGAAGATACGCAGTATTTT CASSPKAGGAEEDTQYF
16 TRBJ1-2 - - TRBV15 TGTGCCACCAGCAGAGATCAGGGCCCACTAAACTATGGCTACACCTTC CATSRDQGPLNYGYTF
14 TRBJ2-7 few - TRBV3-1 TGTGCCAGCAGTGGGGCTCCCGGCTCCTACGAGCAGTACTTC CASSGAPGSYEQYF
17 TRBJ1-5 few - TRBV4-1 TGCGCCAGCAGCCCCGGTACAGGGTTGTCAGACAATCAGCCCCAGCATTTT CASSPGTGLSDNQPQHF
19 TRBJ2-7 - TRBD2 TRBV25-1 TGTGCCAGCAGTGGGGGGGGGGGGGGAAAGGAACAGTCGTCCTACGAGCAGTACTTC CASSGGGGGKEQSSYEQYF
14 TRBJ2-2 few TRBD1 TRBV5-6 TGTGCCAGCAGACGGGACAGCAACACCGGGGAGCTGTTTTTT CASRRDSNTGELFF
14 TRBJ1-1 many - TRBV5-1 TGCGCCAGCAGCTTGGCACAAACGGACACTGAAGCTTTCTTT CASSLAQTDTEAFF
12 TRBJ1-6 - - TRBV6-5 TGTGCCAGCAGTTCCCGGTATTCACCCCTCCACTTT CASSSRYSPLHF
13 TRBJ1-6 - TRBD1 TRBV30 TGTGCCTGGAGTGCAGGGGGTGATTCACCCCTCCACTTT CAWSAGGDSPLHF
10 TRBJ1-1 few - TRBV2 TGTGCCAGCACACCGCGTTCGACGCTCTTT CASTPRSTLF
15 TRBJ2-7 - TRBD2 TRBV11-2 TGTGCCAGCAGCCAGACTAGCGGGAGAACCTACGAGCAGTACTTC CASSQTSGRTYEQYF